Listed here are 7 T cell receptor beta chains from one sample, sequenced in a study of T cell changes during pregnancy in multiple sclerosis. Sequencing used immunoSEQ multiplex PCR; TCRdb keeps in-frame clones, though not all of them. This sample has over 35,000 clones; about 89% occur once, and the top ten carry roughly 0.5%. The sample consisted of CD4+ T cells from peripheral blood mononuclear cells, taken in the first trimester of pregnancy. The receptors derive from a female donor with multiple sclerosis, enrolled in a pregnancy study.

CDR3: CASSLGHAEAFF. CDR3 DNA: TGTGCCAGCAGCTTAGGGCACGCTGAAGCTTTCTTT. This chain joins TRBV7-9 and TRBJ1-1, with no clear D. The germline V gene encodes CDR1 SEHNR and CDR2 FQNEAQ (reference sequence). There are 12 residues in the CDR3. The ends were cut back, 1 base at V and 6 bases at J, with 6 bases in the middle.

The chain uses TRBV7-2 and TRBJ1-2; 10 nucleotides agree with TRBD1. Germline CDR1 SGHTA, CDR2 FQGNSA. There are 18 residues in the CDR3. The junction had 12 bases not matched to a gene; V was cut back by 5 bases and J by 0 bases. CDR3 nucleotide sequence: TGTGCCAGCAGCCCTAGGACAGGGGGGTATCTAGCTAACTATGGCTACACCTTC. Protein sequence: CASSPRTGGYLANYGYTF.

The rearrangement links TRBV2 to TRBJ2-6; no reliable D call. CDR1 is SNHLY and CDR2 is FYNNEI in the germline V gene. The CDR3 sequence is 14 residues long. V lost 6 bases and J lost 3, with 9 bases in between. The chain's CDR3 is CASSPRLGANVLTF. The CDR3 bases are TGTGCCAGCAGCCCCAGGCTTGGGGCCAACGTCCTGACTTTC.

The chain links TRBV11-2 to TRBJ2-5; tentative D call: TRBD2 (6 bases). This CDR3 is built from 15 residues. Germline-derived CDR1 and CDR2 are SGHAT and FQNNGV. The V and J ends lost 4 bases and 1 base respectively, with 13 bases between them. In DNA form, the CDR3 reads TGTGCCAGCAGCTCGTACCGGGACTTCCAAGAGACCCAGTACTTC. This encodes CASSSYRDFQETQYF.

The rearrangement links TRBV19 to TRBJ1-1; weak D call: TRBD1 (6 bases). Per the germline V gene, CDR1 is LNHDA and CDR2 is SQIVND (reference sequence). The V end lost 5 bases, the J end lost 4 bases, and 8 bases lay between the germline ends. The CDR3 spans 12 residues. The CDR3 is CASSVQGTEAFF. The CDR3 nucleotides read TGTGCCAGTAGTGTACAGGGCACTGAAGCTTTCTTT.

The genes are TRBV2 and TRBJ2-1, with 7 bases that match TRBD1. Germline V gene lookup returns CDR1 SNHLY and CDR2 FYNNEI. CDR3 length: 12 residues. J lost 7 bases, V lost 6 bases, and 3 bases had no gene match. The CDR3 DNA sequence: TGTGCCAGCAGGGAACAGGGGAATGAGCAGTTCTTC. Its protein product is CASREQGNEQFF.

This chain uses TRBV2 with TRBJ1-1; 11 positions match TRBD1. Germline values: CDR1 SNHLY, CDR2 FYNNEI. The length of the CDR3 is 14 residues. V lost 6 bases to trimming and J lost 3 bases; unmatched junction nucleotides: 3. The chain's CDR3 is CASRGTGGHTEAFF. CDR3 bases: TGTGCCAGCAGGGGGACAGGGGGACACACTGAAGCTTTCTTT.